This T cell receptor (beta chain) is from a study of blood T cell repertoires in COVID-19. At the level of the study: Sites across the United States, Italy and Spain contributed samples from acute and convalescent COVID-19. PBMCs, B-cell-depleted T cells, or T cells were the source of the cDNA or gDNA that made up the material.

How the authors handled the data: It was from reference gene primer amplification that nucleated cell counts were estimated. TCRdb's copy holds only in-frame clones and misses some; the assay was immunoSEQ multiplex PCR. V and J calls and clone size are given by that table; D and trimming were obtained from the DNA. The sample lists 40,000 to 45,000 clones; roughly 90% were seen once. Trimming pared 5 bases from V and 0 bases from J, leaving 13 bases between. The CDR3 is 15 residues long. Germline values: CDR1 SGHTA, CDR2 FQGNSA. This clone was counted between two and nine times. This receptor was identified in a man between 50 and 59 years old with active COVID-19. What was sequenced was peripheral blood. V is TRBV7-2 and J is TRBJ1-1; possibly TRBD1 for D (6 bases). This chain's CDR3 is CASSPLGGMNTEAFF. In nucleotides, the CDR3 is TGTGCCAGCAGCCCCCTTGGGGGCATGAACACTGAAGCTTTCTTT.